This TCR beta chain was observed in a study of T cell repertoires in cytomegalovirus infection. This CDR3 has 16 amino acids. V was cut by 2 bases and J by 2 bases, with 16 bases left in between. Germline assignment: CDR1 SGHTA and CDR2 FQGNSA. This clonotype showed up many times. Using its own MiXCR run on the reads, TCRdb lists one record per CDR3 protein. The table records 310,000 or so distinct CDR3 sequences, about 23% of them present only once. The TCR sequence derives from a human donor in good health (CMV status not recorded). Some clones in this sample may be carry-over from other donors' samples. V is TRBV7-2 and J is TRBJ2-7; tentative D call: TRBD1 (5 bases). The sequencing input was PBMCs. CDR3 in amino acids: CASSLNPLPQAYEQYF. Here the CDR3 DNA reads TGTGCCAGCAGCTTAAACCCCTTGCCACAGGCCTACGAGCAGTACTTC.